This T cell receptor beta chain was captured in a study of blood T cell repertoires in COVID-19. About the study: The study drew acute and convalescent COVID-19 samples from the United States, Italy and Spain. In each case, the material was cDNA or gDNA derived from T cells, B-cell-depleted T cells, or PBMCs.

The CDR3 runs to 12 residues. The V end was cut by 3 bases, the J end by 3 bases, with 6 bases between. Germline assignment: CDR1 MNHEY and CDR2 SMNVEV (reference sequence). Per the original data handling: Amplified reference gene primers provided the basis for estimating nucleated cell counts. Sequenced by immunoSEQ multiplex PCR; TCRdb stores in-frame clones only, minus some. V and J calls and clone size follow that table, whereas D and trimming were derived from the DNA. The data show about 27,000 clones, 70% to 90% seen once. The origin of this receptor is a human donor in a cohort sampled during active COVID-19. The V and J genes are TRBV27 and TRBJ2-7; D not certain. Sequencing input: peripheral blood. CDR3 bases: TGTGCCAGCAGTTTCCTCGGCTACGAGCAGTACTTC. It specifies CASSFLGYEQYF.